The rows below give T cell receptor beta chains drawn from one sample of a study of blood T cell repertoires in COVID-19. TCRdb's copy holds only in-frame clones and misses some; the assay was immunoSEQ multiplex PCR. Among over 200,000 clones listed, about 88% were seen once. Sequencing was performed on PBMCs or T cells enriched from blood (not recorded which). These receptors came from a young woman who had been exposed to COVID-19. Each CDR3 is given with its conserved first and last residue. D genes are given only for firm matches. Rows give clone size only sometimes, using once, few, many, or a class for an expanded clone.

TRBV28,16,-,-,TRBJ1-2,TGTGCCAGCAGTCCCATCGGTAGGACAGCTAACTATGGCTACACCTTC,CASSPIGRTANYGYTF
TRBV19,14,-,-,TRBJ2-3,TGTGCCAGTAGTTTATGGCGCAACGGGGATACGCAGTATTTT,CASSLWRNGDTQYF
TRBV25-1,14,-,-,TRBJ1-2,TGTGCCAGCAGTGATGGAGGGACCGACTATGGCTACACCTTC,CASSDGGTDYGYTF
TRBV2,15,TRBD1,-,TRBJ2-2,TGTGCCAGCGACAGGGGACGGGCGAACACCGGGGAGCTGTTTTTT,CASDRGRANTGELFF
TRBV5-1,15,-,-,TRBJ2-3,TGCGCCAGCAGCTTGGCCGGAGAGGGATCAGATACGCAGTATTTT,CASSLAGEGSDTQYF
TRBV9,13,-,-,TRBJ1-6,TGTGCCAGCAGCGCAACTGGAGATTCACCCCTCCACTTT,CASSATGDSPLHF
TRBV6-4,15,TRBD1,once,TRBJ1-5,TGTGCCAGCAGCGCTACAGGGGGTAGCAATCAGCCCCAGCATTTT,CASSATGGSNQPQHF
TRBV27,14,-,once,TRBJ1-4,TGTGCCAGCAGACCAGTTGCAACTAATGAAAAACTGTTTTTT,CASRPVATNEKLFF
TRBV18,15,-,-,TRBJ2-7,TGTGCCAGCTCACCCACAGGGTCTCTCTCCTCCGAGCAGTACTTC,CASSPTGSLSSEQYF
TRBV19,15,-,-,TRBJ1-5,TGTGCCAGTAGTATGGCAGGGGCAAGCAATCAGCCCCAGCATTTT,CASSMAGASNQPQHF
TRBV27,14,-,-,TRBJ2-3,TGTGCCAGCAGTTTGGTGGGAGTCACAGATACGCAGTATTTT,CASSLVGVTDTQYF
TRBV15,18,TRBD1,-,TRBJ1-3,TGTGCCACCAGCAGGGGCCCCCCGACAGGGGGTACTGGAAACACCATATATTTT,CATSRGPPTGGTGNTIYF
TRBV27,13,-,-,TRBJ2-2,TGTGCCAGTAGACAGGATTTTTTCGGGGAGCTGTTTTTT,CASRQDFFGELFF
TRBV7-9,15,-,-,TRBJ2-1,TGTGCCAGCAGCTGGGCAGGAGGGTTGAATCATGAGCAGTTCTTC,CASSWAGGLNHEQFF